The rows below give T cell receptor beta chains drawn from one sample of a study of T-cell reconstitution after alpha-beta-depleted transplantation in children. TCRdb used MiXCR to reprocess the PCR reads, holding one entry per CDR3 protein. The repertoire holds approximately 520,000 distinct CDR3 sequences, with approximately 32% as singletons. The sample here was PBMCs from the stem cell graft donor, taken from the stem cell graft. These receptors came from a human donor who donated a stem cell graft to a child with aplastic anemia. The CDR3 runs from the conserved cysteine through the conserved F or W. Each record gives: CDR3 protein, CDR3 DNA, D gene, J gene, V gene, clone size. D genes are given only for firm matches. A clone size is listed for some rows: how often the clone was seen (once, few, many), or a class if it is expanded.

CDR3aa: CASSLVEGQGVKNTEAFF
CDR3nt: TGTGCCAGCAGCTTAGTAGAGGGACAGGGGGTGAAAAACACTGAAGCTTTCTTT
d_gene: TRBD1
j_gene: TRBJ1-1
v_gene: TRBV11-2
abundance: NA

CDR3aa: CASSETGTSGYEQYF
CDR3nt: TGTGCCAGCAGCGAAACCGGGACTAGCGGCTACGAGCAGTACTTC
d_gene: TRBD2
j_gene: TRBJ2-7
v_gene: TRBV9
abundance: few

CDR3aa: CAWTVGRKNTEAFF
CDR3nt: TGTGCCTGGACCGTAGGGAGGAAGAACACTGAAGCTTTCTTT
d_gene: NA
j_gene: TRBJ1-1
v_gene: TRBV30
abundance: few

CDR3aa: CASSWGELGAGEKLFF
CDR3nt: TGCGCCAGCAGCTGGGGTGAGCTGGGCGCGGGTGAAAAACTGTTTTTT
d_gene: NA
j_gene: TRBJ1-4
v_gene: TRBV5-1
abundance: NA

CDR3aa: CASSSVDGGNQPQHF
CDR3nt: TGTGCCAGCAGCTCCGTTGATGGGGGCAATCAGCCCCAGCATTTT
d_gene: NA
j_gene: TRBJ1-5
v_gene: TRBV7-8
abundance: few

CDR3aa: CASSSWTAGREQYF
CDR3nt: TGTGCCAGCAGTTCATGGACGGCCGGGCGCGAGCAGTACTTC
d_gene: NA
j_gene: TRBJ2-7
v_gene: TRBV28
abundance: NA

CDR3aa: CSVVSGASTDTQYF
CDR3nt: TGCAGCGTAGTTAGCGGGGCTAGCACAGATACGCAGTATTTT
d_gene: TRBD2
j_gene: TRBJ2-3
v_gene: TRBV29-1
abundance: few

CDR3aa: CASSPVSAQYF
CDR3nt: TGTGCCAGCAGCCCAGTTAGCGCGCAGTATTTT
d_gene: NA
j_gene: TRBJ2-3
v_gene: TRBV7-9
abundance: NA

CDR3aa: CASSAPSGVGGNTIYF
CDR3nt: TGTGCCAGCAGCGCACCCAGTGGGGTGGGAGGAAACACCATATATTTT
d_gene: NA
j_gene: TRBJ1-3
v_gene: TRBV7-2
abundance: NA

CDR3aa: CASSQEMAGGNTDTQYF
CDR3nt: TGTGCCAGCAGCCAAGAAATGGCGGGAGGGAACACAGATACGCAGTATTTT
d_gene: TRBD2
j_gene: TRBJ2-3
v_gene: TRBV4-2
abundance: NA

CDR3aa: CASSEPRTGNIQYF
CDR3nt: TGCGCCAGCAGTGAGCCTAGGACGGGAAACATTCAGTACTTC
d_gene: NA
j_gene: TRBJ2-4
v_gene: TRBV10-2
abundance: NA

CDR3aa: CASSLGDPYSNQPQHF
CDR3nt: TGTGCCAGCAGCTTAGGCGATCCATATAGCAATCAGCCCCAGCATTTT
d_gene: NA
j_gene: TRBJ1-5
v_gene: TRBV11-2
abundance: few

CDR3aa: CASSLETGQILYGYTF
CDR3nt: TGTGCCAGCAGCTTAGAAACGGGACAAATTTTATATGGCTACACCTTC
d_gene: NA
j_gene: TRBJ1-2
v_gene: TRBV7-9
abundance: NA

CDR3aa: CASSSEGLNYGYTF
CDR3nt: TGCGCCAGCAGCTCGGAAGGTCTTAACTATGGCTACACCTTC
d_gene: NA
j_gene: TRBJ1-2
v_gene: TRBV4-3
abundance: NA

CDR3aa: CASSKWQGANEKLFF
CDR3nt: TGTGCCAGCAGCAAATGGCAGGGGGCTAATGAAAAACTGTTTTTT
d_gene: NA
j_gene: TRBJ1-4
v_gene: TRBV21-1
abundance: few

CDR3aa: CASSGRLETQVEQFF
CDR3nt: TGTGCCAGCAGTGGCCGACTGGAGACCCAAGTCGAGCAGTTCTTC
d_gene: NA
j_gene: TRBJ2-1
v_gene: TRBV6-1
abundance: NA

CDR3aa: CASSAGTPNLQPQHF
CDR3nt: TGTGCCAGCAGTGCCGGGACCCCGAATCTCCAGCCCCAGCATTTT
d_gene: NA
j_gene: TRBJ1-5
v_gene: TRBV6-1
abundance: few

CDR3aa: CASIRATNANTGELFF
CDR3nt: TGTGCCAGCATCCGAGCGACGAACGCGAACACCGGGGAGCTGTTTTTT
d_gene: NA
j_gene: TRBJ2-2
v_gene: TRBV2
abundance: NA

CDR3aa: CASSQSARTSDEQFF
CDR3nt: TGTGCCAGCAGCCAGAGTGCTCGGACTAGCGATGAGCAGTTCTTC
d_gene: TRBD2
j_gene: TRBJ2-1
v_gene: TRBV7-9
abundance: NA

CDR3aa: CASSGKTGLYGYTF
CDR3nt: TGTGCCAGCAGCGGAAAGACAGGGCTCTATGGCTACACCTTC
d_gene: TRBD1
j_gene: TRBJ1-2
v_gene: TRBV5-4
abundance: NA

CDR3aa: CASSAKLAGWPDEQFF
CDR3nt: TGTGCCAGCTCAGCAAAACTAGCGGGATGGCCGGATGAGCAGTTCTTC
d_gene: TRBD2
j_gene: TRBJ2-1
v_gene: TRBV18
abundance: few

CDR3aa: CASSQGQGLVGELFF
CDR3nt: TGCGCCAGCAGCCAGGGACAGGGGTTGGTCGGGGAGCTGTTTTTT
d_gene: TRBD1
j_gene: TRBJ2-2
v_gene: TRBV4-3
abundance: NA

CDR3aa: CASSGGRTGASRNTEAFF
CDR3nt: TGTGCCAGCAGCGGGGGGCGGACAGGGGCCTCTAGGAACACTGAAGCTTTCTTT
d_gene: TRBD1
j_gene: TRBJ1-1
v_gene: TRBV5-5
abundance: NA

CDR3aa: CASSIRTRTGTNYGYTF
CDR3nt: TGCGCCAGCAGCATAAGGACCCGGACAGGAACTAACTATGGCTACACCTTC
d_gene: TRBD1
j_gene: TRBJ1-2
v_gene: TRBV5-1
abundance: NA

CDR3aa: CASSEDLGYEQYF
CDR3nt: TGTGCCAGCAGTGAAGATTTGGGCTACGAGCAGTACTTC
d_gene: NA
j_gene: TRBJ2-7
v_gene: TRBV6-1
abundance: few

CDR3aa: CASSSTGSGDTEAFF
CDR3nt: TGTGCCAGCAGCTCGACAGGGTCGGGAGACACTGAAGCTTTCTTT
d_gene: TRBD1
j_gene: TRBJ1-1
v_gene: TRBV5-4
abundance: few

CDR3aa: CASSQAPVFSGANVLTF
CDR3nt: TGCGCCAGCAGCCAAGCACCAGTCTTCTCCGGGGCCAACGTCCTGACTTTC
d_gene: NA
j_gene: TRBJ2-6
v_gene: TRBV4-3
abundance: NA

CDR3aa: CSARDLRVGHEQFF
CDR3nt: TGCAGTGCTAGAGATCTACGGGTAGGTCATGAGCAGTTCTTC
d_gene: NA
j_gene: TRBJ2-1
v_gene: TRBV20-1
abundance: few

CDR3aa: CAWSVWTSGRAADTQYF
CDR3nt: TGTGCCTGGAGTGTCTGGACTAGCGGGAGGGCAGCAGATACGCAGTATTTT
d_gene: TRBD2
j_gene: TRBJ2-3
v_gene: TRBV30
abundance: few

CDR3aa: CASYGSHRDYMNTGELFF
CDR3nt: TGTGCCAGCTATGGCTCCCATCGGGACTACATGAACACCGGGGAGCTGTTTTTT
d_gene: TRBD2
j_gene: TRBJ2-2
v_gene: TRBV11-2
abundance: NA

CDR3aa: CAQNREGTYGYTF
CDR3nt: TGTGCACAAAATCGGGAGGGCACCTATGGCTACACCTTC
d_gene: NA
j_gene: TRBJ1-2
v_gene: TRBV30
abundance: few

CDR3aa: CASSSDGRSSYNSPLHF
CDR3nt: TGTGCCAGCAGTTCCGACGGTAGGAGCTCCTATAATTCACCCCTCCACTTT
d_gene: NA
j_gene: TRBJ1-6
v_gene: TRBV12-3/TRBV12-4
abundance: few

CDR3aa: CASSSLDSTGELFF
CDR3nt: TGCGCCAGCAGCTCGCTAGACAGTACTGGGGAGCTGTTTTTT
d_gene: NA
j_gene: TRBJ2-2
v_gene: TRBV5-1
abundance: few

CDR3aa: CASSSNIGVGNQPQHF
CDR3nt: TGTGCCAGCAGCTCGAATATAGGGGTTGGCAATCAGCCCCAGCATTTT
d_gene: NA
j_gene: TRBJ1-5
v_gene: TRBV7-8
abundance: NA

CDR3aa: CASRETSGTDTQYF
CDR3nt: TGCGCCAGCAGGGAGACCTCTGGCACAGATACGCAGTATTTT
d_gene: NA
j_gene: TRBJ2-3
v_gene: TRBV5-1
abundance: NA

CDR3aa: CASRRTGSGNTIYF
CDR3nt: TGTGCCAGCAGACGAACAGGGTCTGGAAACACCATATATTTT
d_gene: NA
j_gene: TRBJ1-3
v_gene: TRBV6-1
abundance: many

CDR3aa: CASSSGQGAGELFF
CDR3nt: TGCGCCAGCAGCTCGGGACAGGGGGCCGGGGAGCTGTTTTTT
d_gene: TRBD1
j_gene: TRBJ2-2
v_gene: TRBV5-1
abundance: few

CDR3aa: CASSRTSMGTEAFF
CDR3nt: TGTGCCAGCAGTCGGACCTCAATGGGCACTGAAGCTTTCTTT
d_gene: NA
j_gene: TRBJ1-1
v_gene: TRBV12-3/TRBV12-4
abundance: NA

CDR3aa: CASSEYKSGDGGEKLFF
CDR3nt: TGTGCCAGCAGTGAATATAAGAGCGGGGATGGCGGTGAAAAACTGTTTTTT
d_gene: NA
j_gene: TRBJ1-4
v_gene: TRBV25-1
abundance: few

CDR3aa: CASRRTPGLSNEQFF
CDR3nt: TGCGCCAGCAGGCGCACTCCGGGACTCTCAAATGAGCAGTTCTTC
d_gene: NA
j_gene: TRBJ2-1
v_gene: TRBV5-1
abundance: NA

CDR3aa: CASSRTRDRSTEAFF
CDR3nt: TGCGCCAGCAGCCGTACCCGGGACAGGAGCACTGAAGCTTTCTTT
d_gene: TRBD1
j_gene: TRBJ1-1
v_gene: TRBV4-3
abundance: few

CDR3aa: CASSPLGANSPLHF
CDR3nt: TGCGCCAGCAGCCCCCTAGGAGCGAATTCACCCCTCCACTTT
d_gene: NA
j_gene: TRBJ1-6
v_gene: TRBV4-3
abundance: few

CDR3aa: CASSPNQVNTEAFF
CDR3nt: TGTGCCAGCAGTCCTAATCAGGTGAACACTGAAGCTTTCTTT
d_gene: NA
j_gene: TRBJ1-1
v_gene: TRBV27
abundance: few

CDR3aa: CSVLPGAQDQPHHF
CDR3nt: TGCAGCGTTCTCCCAGGGGCCCAGGATCAGCCCCACCATTTT
d_gene: NA
j_gene: TRBJ1-5
v_gene: TRBV29-1
abundance: NA

CDR3aa: CAISVMSGSSYEQYF
CDR3nt: TGTGCCATCAGTGTAATGAGCGGGAGTTCCTACGAGCAGTACTTC
d_gene: TRBD2
j_gene: TRBJ2-7
v_gene: TRBV10-3
abundance: NA

CDR3aa: CASSFQGAGTEAFF
CDR3nt: TGTGCCAGCAGCTTCCAGGGGGCCGGCACTGAAGCTTTCTTT
d_gene: TRBD1
j_gene: TRBJ1-1
v_gene: TRBV5-6
abundance: NA

CDR3aa: CASSFIDSSLVEQFF
CDR3nt: TGTGCCAGCAGTTTTATTGACTCCTCCTTAGTTGAGCAGTTCTTC
d_gene: NA
j_gene: TRBJ2-1
v_gene: TRBV28
abundance: few

CDR3aa: CASSPSRGKGETQYF
CDR3nt: TGTGCCAGCAGCCCCTCTCGCGGGAAGGGAGAGACCCAGTACTTC
d_gene: NA
j_gene: TRBJ2-5
v_gene: TRBV7-6
abundance: few

CDR3aa: CASSEFHGAFDEQFF
CDR3nt: TGTGCCAGCAGTGAATTTCATGGAGCGTTTGATGAGCAGTTCTTC
d_gene: NA
j_gene: TRBJ2-1
v_gene: TRBV6-1
abundance: NA

CDR3aa: CASSLLKTAAEQYF
CDR3nt: TGTGCCAGCAGTTTGCTTAAGACAGCGGCCGAGCAGTACTTC
d_gene: NA
j_gene: TRBJ2-7
v_gene: TRBV28
abundance: once

CDR3aa: CSARDLAGSQETQYF
CDR3nt: TGCAGTGCTAGAGATTTGGCAGGGAGTCAAGAGACCCAGTACTTC
d_gene: NA
j_gene: TRBJ2-5
v_gene: TRBV20-1
abundance: few